Following are 23 T cell receptor beta chains from one sample sequenced in a study of blood T cell repertoires in COVID-19. Method: immunoSEQ multiplex PCR; TCRdb's copy keeps in-frame clones and lacks some. This repertoire shows 310,000 or so clones, roughly 89% found once; its top ten account for 8% to 9%. Source material: PBMCs or T cells enriched from blood (not recorded which). Every receptor here comes from a woman aged 18-29 years who had recovered from COVID-19.

J is TRBJ2-1 and V is TRBV27, with 7 bases fitting TRBD1. V gave up 6 bases and J gave up 4 bases; unmatched junction bases: 9. The V gene's germline CDR1 is MNHEY and CDR2 SMNVEV (reference sequence). The CDR3 consists of 15 residues. This CDR3 reads CASSFGDRLYNEQFF. The CDR3 DNA is TGTGCCAGCAGCTTTGGGGACAGACTATACAATGAGCAGTTCTTC.

The rearrangement joins TRBV6-2 or TRBV6-3 to TRBJ2-2; TRBD2 matches 12 bases. Trimming at V came to 2 bases and at J to 7 bases, leaving 8 bases not matched to a gene. This CDR3 is built from 17 residues. Germline CDR1 reads MNHEY; CDR2 reads SVGEGT. CDR3 loop: CASSYHPSGGANGELFF. Written as DNA, the CDR3 is TGTGCCAGCAGTTACCATCCTAGCGGGGGGGCCAACGGGGAGCTGTTTTTT.

This chain joins TRBV7-3 and TRBJ1-1; D is possibly TRBD1 (5 bases). There are 14 residues in the CDR3. Germline-derived CDR1 and CDR2 are SGHTA and FQGTGA. Trimming left V 1 base short and J 3 bases short, with 9 bases between. CDR3 loop: CASSLNGADTEAFF. The CDR3 DNA is TGTGCCAGCAGCTTAAATGGGGCGGACACTGAAGCTTTCTTT.

The chain joins TRBV15 to TRBJ1-4; D not certain. Per germline, CDR1 LNHNV and CDR2 YYDKDF (reference sequence). Trimming took off 1 base at V and 7 bases at J, with 16 bases between the two ends. There are 16 residues in the CDR3. The CDR3 DNA reads as TGTGCCACCAGCAGAGGCACGGAGGTGGGGATTGAAAAACTGTTTTTT. Protein: CATSRGTEVGIEKLFF.

This chain links TRBV7-2 with TRBJ2-1; 15 nucleotides align to TRBD2. The CDR3 extends over 17 amino acids. The V gene end was trimmed by 5 bases and the J gene end by 9 bases; junction bases not matched to a gene: 11. Germline assignment: CDR1 SGHTA and CDR2 FQGNSA. CDR3 protein: CASSEIRTSGGASEQFF. The CDR3 DNA is TGTGCCAGCAGCGAGATCCGGACTAGCGGGGGGGCCTCTGAGCAGTTCTTC.

This chain uses TRBV4-1 with TRBJ1-1; D is possibly TRBD1 (5 bases). The CDR3 is made up of 15 amino acids. The ends were cut back, 1 base at V and 4 bases at J, with 13 bases in the middle. CDR1 is MGHRA, CDR2 YSYEKL, per germline. This CDR3 reads CASSQAKGMATEAFF. For the CDR3, the DNA is TGCGCCAGCAGCCAAGCGAAGGGGATGGCCACTGAAGCTTTCTTT.

The J gene is TRBJ2-7, the V gene TRBV12-3 or TRBV12-4, with D perhaps TRBD2 (5 bases). Trimming stripped 5 bases from V and 2 bases from J, with 10 bases between. The CDR3 consists of 13 residues. CDR3 loop: CASSVDGTYEQYF. The CDR3 DNA reads TGTGCCAGCAGTGTGGACGGGACCTACGAGCAGTACTTC.

V usage is TRBV11-2 and J usage is TRBJ2-3; 11 bases match TRBD2. V shed 1 base, J shed 1 base, and the junction held 10 bases outside the gene matches. CDR3 length: 19 residues. Germline-derived CDR1 and CDR2 are SGHAT and FQNNGV. The CDR3 DNA reads as TGTGCCAGCAGCTTAGGACGCGGGTGGGGACTAGCGGGCACAGATACGCAGTATTTT. As protein: CASSLGRGWGLAGTDTQYF.

In this sample, this clone turned up once. J is TRBJ1-4 and V is TRBV5-5, with TRBD1 matching over 7 bases. Germline CDR1 and CDR2: SGHKS and YYEKEE (reference sequence). CDR3 length: 17 residues. The V and J ends lost 6 bases and 7 bases, in that order; junction bases with no gene match: 18. The CDR3: CASTLRHTGQLIEKLFF. DNA of the CDR3: TGTGCCAGCACCCTTCGCCACACGGGACAGCTTATTGAAAAACTGTTTTTT.

Written as DNA, the CDR3 is TGTGCCACCAGTGATTTATACGGGGGTAGCACAGATACGCAGTATTTT. Its protein is CATSDLYGGSTDTQYF. The chain combines TRBV24-1 with TRBJ2-3; weak D call: TRBD2 (6 bases). Deletions cut 1 base from V and 0 bases from J, with 10 bases between. Germline loops: CDR1 KGHDR, CDR2 SFDVKD. This CDR3 has 16 amino acids.

The CDR3 protein is CASSLDGTGRNQPQHF. CDR3 nucleotide sequence: TGTGCCAGCAGCTTAGATGGGACAGGCAGAAATCAGCCCCAGCATTTT. The gene calls are TRBV7-8 and TRBJ1-5, with 8 bases identical to TRBD1. The CDR3 runs to 16 residues. Per the germline V gene, CDR1 is SGHVS and CDR2 is FQNEAQ. V gave up 1 base and J gave up 4 bases; unmatched junction bases: 6.

The gene calls are TRBV19 and TRBJ1-1, with D possibly TRBD1 on 5 matching bases. Trimming took off 7 bases at V and 5 bases at J, with 20 bases between the two ends. Germline V CDR1 and CDR2: LNHDA, SQIVND (reference sequence). The CDR3 is made up of 15 amino acids. CDR3 loop: CASTDMGGGSTEAFF. The CDR3 nucleotides read TGTGCCAGTACCGATATGGGGGGTGGGTCGACTGAAGCTTTCTTT.

The chain carries TRBV19 and TRBJ2-7; 7 bases line up with TRBD1. Trimming took 5 bases from V and 1 from J; bases not matched to a gene: 5. Germline values: CDR1 LNHDA, CDR2 SQIVND (reference sequence). This CDR3 has 14 amino acids. The CDR3 region has the DNA TGTGCCAGTAGTCCTCGACAGGGTTCCTACGAGCAGTACTTC. Its protein is CASSPRQGSYEQYF.

The chain couples TRBV6-4 to TRBJ1-5; 10 bases align to TRBD1. V lost 6 bases and J lost 5; bases outside the gene matches: 10. The germline V gene encodes CDR1 MRHNA and CDR2 SNTAGT. The CDR3 sequence is 16 residues long. Here the CDR3 DNA reads TGTGCCAGCAGCAGGCACCGGGACAGGGGACATCAGCCCCAGCATTTT. Protein: CASSRHRDRGHQPQHF.

V usage is TRBV7-8 and J usage is TRBJ2-2; D is unresolved. CDR3 length equals 16 residues. V was clipped by 3 bases and J by 0 bases, with 11 bases between them. The V gene's germline CDR1 is SGHVS and CDR2 FQNEAQ. The CDR3 is CASSLSLAANTGELFF. The CDR3 DNA reads TGTGCCAGCAGCTTGTCTTTAGCTGCGAACACCGGGGAGCTGTTTTTT.

The rearrangement uses TRBV7-6 and TRBJ1-2, with D possibly TRBD1 on 5 matching bases. CDR1 and CDR2 from the germline V gene are SGHVS and FNYEAQ. This CDR3 contains 13 residues. V was shortened by 3 bases and J by 4 bases, with 9 bases between the two germline ends. CDR3 coding DNA: TGTGCCAGCAGCTTGGACACAGGCTATGGCTACACCTTC. It is translated as CASSLDTGYGYTF.

V usage is TRBV7-2 and J usage is TRBJ2-7; 8 bases fit TRBD2. This CDR3 spans 16 amino acids. V trimming: 6 bases; J trimming: 2 bases; junction bases outside the gene matches: 12. Germline V gene sequence: CDR1 SGHTA, CDR2 FQGNSA. CDR3 protein: CASSNRGGPAAYEQYF. CDR3 nucleotide sequence: TGTGCCAGCAGTAATCGGGGGGGGCCAGCCGCCTACGAGCAGTACTTC.

This chain links TRBV7-2 with TRBJ1-2; 8 bases match TRBD1. This CDR3 contains 18 residues. V lost 1 base, J lost 4 bases, and 14 bases stayed unmatched. Germline V gene sequence: CDR1 SGHTA, CDR2 FQGNSA. The CDR3 loop reads CASSLGRRTGQAGYGYTF. Here the CDR3 DNA reads TGTGCCAGCAGCTTAGGGCGGAGGACAGGGCAGGCGGGCTATGGCTACACCTTC.

The chain joins TRBV9 to TRBJ2-3; 7 positions match TRBD2. J lost 2 bases, V lost 0 bases, and 12 bases had no gene match. Germline CDR1 reads SGDLS; CDR2 reads YYNGEE. The CDR3 has 18 amino acids. The CDR3: CASSVDPLSGTTTDTQYF. The CDR3 DNA sequence: TGTGCCAGCAGCGTAGACCCACTGTCCGGGACTACCACAGATACGCAGTATTTT.

This clone was counted once. This rearrangement joins TRBV7-9 to TRBJ1-1; D is ambiguous. The CDR3 sequence is 13 residues long. V dropped 6 bases and J dropped 5 bases, with 13 bases sitting between them. The germline V gene has CDR1 SEHNR and CDR2 FQNEAQ (reference sequence). Written as DNA, the CDR3 is TGTGCCAGCAGTTACGACCGGGGAACTGAAGCTTTCTTT. Its translation: CASSYDRGTEAFF. The full variable domain, rest sourced from reference TRBV7-9 and TRBJ1-1, is DTGVSQNPRHKITKRGQNVTFRCDPISEHNRLYWYRQTLGQGPEFLTYFQNEAQLEKSRLLSDRFSAERPKGSFSTLEIQRTEQGDSAMYLCASSYDRGTEAFFGQGTRLTVV.

The chain combines TRBV4-3 with TRBJ2-1, with 10 bases that match TRBD2. The V gene end was trimmed by 0 bases and the J gene end by 7 bases; junction bases not matched to a gene: 6. From germline, CDR1 is LGHNA and CDR2 YSLEER. This CDR3 spans 16 amino acids. Written as DNA, the CDR3 is TGCGCCAGCAGCCAAGATGTCGCTAGCGGGAGTAATGAGCAGTTCTTC. Amino acid sequence: CASSQDVASGSNEQFF.

The chain combines TRBV4-1 with TRBJ2-1; TRBD2 matches 14 bases. The CDR3 is made up of 16 amino acids. Per germline, CDR1 MGHRA and CDR2 YSYEKL. With V trimmed by 4 bases and J by 6 bases, 5 bases remained unmatched. The DNA of the CDR3 is TGCGCCAGCAGCCGGGGACTAGCGGGAGTGGGCAATGAGCAGTTCTTC. The encoded protein is CASSRGLAGVGNEQFF.

The chain is built from TRBV7-9 and TRBJ1-3; 9 bases match TRBD1. The CDR3 is 15 residues long. Per germline, CDR1 SEHNR and CDR2 FQNEAQ (reference sequence). V gave up 5 bases and J gave up 3 bases; unmatched junction bases: 5. The CDR3 DNA sequence: TGTGCCAGCAGCCTACAGGGGGCGCGTGGAAACACCATATATTTT. Translation gives CASSLQGARGNTIYF.